The clone carrying this TCR beta chain has only a few counts. Its antigen is unidentified. This record belongs to a study of OX40 agonist ivuxolimab in advanced cancers. Study context: The patients received agonistic anti-OX40 (CD134) antibody ivuxolimab.

Study observations and caveats: The average count of expanded clones was higher among CD8+ T cells than among CD4+.

With V trimmed by 5 bases and J by 6 bases, 7 bases remained unmatched. The CDR3 contains 15 residues. From germline, CDR1 is SGHTA and CDR2 FQGNSA. TCRdb's copy holds only in-frame clones and misses some; the assay was immunoSEQ multiplex PCR. The data show fewer than 75,000 clones, roughly nine tenths seen once. The J gene is TRBJ2-1, the V gene TRBV7-2; 10 bases match TRBD1. This sample comprised CD4+ or CD8+ T cells sorted from blood, obtained in a trial of the OX40 agonist ivuxolimab. This TCR was sampled from an adult with an advanced solid tumor such as melanoma, head and neck, liver or kidney cancer. DNA of the CDR3: TGTGCCAGCAGCAGTTCGGGACAGGGGACCAATGAGCAGTTCTTC. This encodes CASSSSGQGTNEQFF.